This TCR beta chain was captured in a study of T-cell memory formation after mild COVID-19. Findings of the study overall: The study found contracting CD4+ clones mainly in CM and EM and contracting CD8+ clones in EMRA. Contracting clones, day 15 to 85, had balanced CD4/CD8, and later expanders favored CD4+.

The CDR3 is made up of 16 amino acids. Germline trimming cut 5 bases from V and 3 bases from J; bases unmatched to any gene: 10. The V gene's germline CDR1 is SGHTA and CDR2 FQGNSA. Worth noting for this clonotype: Its antigen is unidentified.

TCRdb fed the 5' RACE reads into MiXCR, producing one record per CDR3 protein. The table has 350,000 to 450,000 distinct CDR3 sequences, around 28% seen once. The origin of this receptor is an adult woman who had mild COVID-19 (a few samples of this study predate the infection). Cell type and time point are not known. The sequencing input was PBMCs or a T cell subset sorted from them (not recorded which). The rearrangement links TRBV7-2 to TRBJ2-3; 8 bases match TRBD1. The CDR3 nucleotides read TGTGCCAGCAGCCTACGGACAGGGTGGGGAACAGATACGCAGTATTTT. Protein product: CASSLRTGWGTDTQYF.